This T cell receptor (beta chain) emerged from a study of T cells in Graves' hyperthyroidism and ophthalmopathy. This clonotype was picked up a small number of times. Its specificity is not known. Findings and limits, study-wide: Blood samples included most of the expanded thyroid clonotypes exceeding 0.001.

Reasons for excluding patients were uncontrolled infection, other autoimmune disease, pregnancy or lactation. TCR beta CDR3 regions were amplified from RNA. First-round RT-PCR of the TCR CDR3 relied on the HTBI primer set. TCRdb ran MiXCR on the multiplex PCR reads and lists one entry per CDR3 protein. In the table there are hundreds of thousands of distinct CDR3 sequences, about 15% of which are singletons. The CDR3 runs to 18 residues. Germline CDR1 SQVTM, CDR2 ANQGSEA. Trimming stripped 0 bases from V and 3 bases from J, with 21 bases between. This receptor was obtained from a woman under 40 with Graves' hyperthyroidism. The chain recombines TRBV29-1 with TRBJ2-1; D gene unclear. Sequenced: blood. CDR3 protein: CSVEEDFGRHVGYNEQFF. CDR3 DNA sequence: TGCAGCGTTGAAGAAGACTTCGGACGCCACGTGGGCTACAATGAGCAGTTCTTC.